The 9 T cell receptor beta chains listed next were all sequenced from one sample in a study of T and B cells in COVID-19 patients. From blood, roughly 220-550 ng of genomic DNA served as TRB template. TRB rearrangements were amplified by multiplex PCR with BIOMED2 TRB-A/B primers. TCRdb independently ran MiXCR on the multiplex PCR reads; one entry per CDR3 protein. The table lists approximately 16,000 distinct CDR3 sequences, 27% of them singletons, with more than 2.5% in the top ten. The material sequenced was blood. These receptors were taken from a human donor who had recovered from COVID-19.

There are many counts of this clonotype. The chain carries TRBV6-5 and TRBJ2-7; 8 nucleotides agree with TRBD1. Looked up from germline, CDR1 is MNHEY and CDR2 is SVGAGI. The V segment lost 0 bases and the J segment 4 bases; nucleotides outside the gene matches: 8. The CDR3 spans 16 residues. CDR3 residues: CASSYSVTGVGYEQYF. The DNA of the CDR3 is TGTGCCAGCAGTTACTCTGTGACAGGGGTGGGTTACGAGCAGTACTTC.

J is TRBJ1-2 and V is TRBV5-6, with TRBD1 matching over 8 bases. V shed 0 bases and J 5 bases; nucleotides not matched to a gene: 0. CDR3 length equals 13 residues. In germline, CDR1 is SGHDT, CDR2 YYEEEE. In DNA, the CDR3 is TGTGCCAGCAGCTTGGGGACAGGGTATGGCTACACCTTC. Protein: CASSLGTGYGYTF.

By frequency in the sample, this clonotype is medium-sized (0.01 to 0.1%). This sequence joins TRBV18 and TRBJ2-2; D is possibly TRBD1 (5 bases). Trimming took 1 base from V and 3 from J, leaving 9 bases between them. There are 15 residues in the CDR3. Germline V gene sequence: CDR1 KGHSH, CDR2 LQKENI. CDR3 in amino acids: CASSPQGKDTGELFF. For the CDR3, the DNA is TGTGCCAGCTCACCACAGGGGAAGGACACCGGGGAGCTGTTTTTT. Variable domain in full (rest from reference TRBV18 and TRBJ2-2): NAGVMQNPRHLVRRRGQEARLRCSPMKGHSHVYWYRQLPEEGLKFMVYLQKENIIDESGMPKERFSAEFPKEGPSILRIQQVVRGDSAAYFCASSPQGKDTGELFFGEGSRLTVL.

This clonotype turned up a few times. This chain links TRBV6-6 with TRBJ2-7; the D gene could be TRBD1 or TRBD2 (6 bases each). V shed 4 bases and J shed 4 bases, with 17 bases lying between them. The CDR3 contains 15 residues. CDR1 and CDR2 from the germline V gene are MNHNY and SVGAGI (reference sequence). Written as DNA, the CDR3 is TGTGCCAGCAGTTTAGGAGGGGGGAGAATATACGAGCAGTACTTC. This codes for CASSLGGGRIYEQYF.

Ten or more counts support this clonotype. The chain is built from TRBV12-3 or TRBV12-4 and TRBJ2-1; maybe TRBD1 (7 bases). The V end lost 6 bases, the J end lost 3 bases, and 18 bases lay between the germline ends. The CDR3 runs to 16 residues. CDR3 bases: TGTGCCAGCAGCTCCGGAGGGGGCCGGGTCTACAATGAGCAGTTCTTC. Translating gives CASSSGGGRVYNEQFF.

The J gene is TRBJ1-2, the V gene TRBV6-5; 11 bases line up with TRBD1. The V and J ends lost 5 bases and 8 bases, in that order; junction bases with no gene match: 10. Germline CDR1 reads MNHEY; CDR2 reads SVGAGI. This CDR3 region has 15 residues. The CDR3 DNA is TGTGCCAGCAGTAACTTCCGGACAGGGGGCGACGGCTACACCTTC. This translates into CASSNFRTGGDGYTF.

The chain carries TRBV6-1 and TRBJ1-3, with TRBD1 as a possible D gene (6 bases). This CDR3 contains 21 residues. The germline V gene has CDR1 MNHNS and CDR2 SASEGT. Trimming cost V 8 bases and J 0 bases, with 32 bases left between them. The CDR3 bases are TGTGCCAGCCCTTTCCAAGGGGGGACAAGTTCTCTTTCCGACTCTGGAAACACCATATATTTT. It specifies CASPFQGGTSSLSDSGNTIYF.

On this clonotype itself: This may stem from a read error, because a much larger clone lies one nucleotide away. The chain has TRBV6-5 and TRBJ2-1; D is unresolved. The CDR3 extends over 12 amino acids. Germline V CDR1 and CDR2: MNHEY, SVGAGI. The CDR3 sequence: CASGPFSNVQFF. The DNA for the CDR3 is TGTGCCAGCGGTCCTTTCTCCAATGTGCAGTTCTTC.

This chain connects TRBV12-3 or TRBV12-4 to TRBJ2-1; 11 positions match TRBD2. This CDR3 has 16 residues. The V gene end was trimmed by 3 bases and the J gene end by 4 bases; junction bases not matched to a gene: 5. The CDR3 reads CASSLIAGGGYNEQFF. Written as DNA, the CDR3 is TGTGCCAGCAGTTTGATAGCGGGGGGGGGATACAATGAGCAGTTCTTC.